This TCR beta chain was profiled in a study of patients and donors after allogeneic stem cell transplantation. A few counts support this clonotype. CDR1 and CDR2 from the germline V gene are LGHNA and YSLEER. The CDR3 spans 14 residues. The V end was cut by 1 base, the J end by 3 bases, with 10 bases between. TCRdb passed the RT-PCR reads through MiXCR, listing each CDR3 protein once. Of over 150,000 distinct CDR3 sequences listed, 40% to 45% are singletons. The specimen sequenced was blood, either unsorted or a sorted T cell fraction (not recorded which). This sequence originates from a human donor who was either an allogeneic HSCT recipient or a stem cell or donor lymphocyte infusion donor (not recorded which). It is not recorded whose cells these are; they may come from a transplant donor. This sequence joins TRBV4-3 and TRBJ2-7; D call uncertain. The CDR3 sequence is CASSQAAVDYEQYF. The DNA for the CDR3 is TGCGCCAGCAGCCAAGCGGCGGTGGACTACGAGCAGTACTTC.